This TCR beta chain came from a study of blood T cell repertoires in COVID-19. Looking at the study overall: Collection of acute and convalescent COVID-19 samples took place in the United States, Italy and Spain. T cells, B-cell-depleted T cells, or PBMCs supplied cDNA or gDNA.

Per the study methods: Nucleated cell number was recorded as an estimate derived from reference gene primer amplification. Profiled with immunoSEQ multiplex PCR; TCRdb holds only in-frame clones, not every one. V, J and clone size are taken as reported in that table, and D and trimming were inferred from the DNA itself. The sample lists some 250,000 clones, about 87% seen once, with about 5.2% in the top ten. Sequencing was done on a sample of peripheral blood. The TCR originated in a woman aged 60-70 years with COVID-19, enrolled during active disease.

In DNA, the CDR3 is TGTGCCAGTAGTTACCCCCGGGGGACTTCCTACGAGCAGTACTTC. Its translation: CASSYPRGTSYEQYF. The genes are TRBV19 and TRBJ2-7; D perhaps matches TRBD2 (6 bases). In germline, CDR1 is LNHDA, CDR2 SQIVND (reference sequence). The CDR3 runs to 15 residues. Trimming took 5 bases from V and 1 from J, leaving 15 bases between them.